Each of the 8 T cell receptor beta chains below was sequenced from the same sample in a study of beta chain features in type 1 diabetes. Expressed TCRB transcripts were sequenced, since all the RNA that had been isolated was reverse transcribed. The protocol was immunoSEQ multiplex PCR, while the TCRdb copy is restricted to in-frame clones and leaves out a portion. The table records over 150,000 clones, 10% of them present only once. No antigen has been assigned to these receptors. Findings of the study overall: Shorter TCRB CDR3s, moderately but significantly so, marked every one of the four CD4+ subsets in Type 1 diabetes patients.

The sequencing input was central memory CD4+ T cells from blood. The receptors derive from a man aged 30 to 45 with type 1 diabetes.

This clone was counted between two and nine times. The chain is built from TRBV25-1 and TRBJ2-1; D might be TRBD1 (5 bases). CDR3 length: 13 residues. V gave up 5 bases and J gave up 9 bases, with 14 bases separating them. Germline CDR1 reads MGHDK; CDR2 reads SYGVNS. CDR3 in DNA: TGTGCCAGCAGTCCCTCAGGGAATAGTGAGCAGTTCTTC. Amino acids: CASSPSGNSEQFF.

This clone has more than one count but fewer than ten. The chain recombines TRBV28 with TRBJ1-1, with a possible D match to TRBD1 (6 bases). The CDR3 loop spans 14 amino acids. V was trimmed by 4 bases and J by 1 base, leaving 10 bases between them. Germline CDR1 reads MDHEN; CDR2 reads SYDVKM. The CDR3 here is CASSSRTENTEAFF. The DNA of the CDR3 is TGTGCCAGCAGTTCCAGGACAGAGAACACTGAAGCTTTCTTT.

This clone was seen a few times. This rearrangement joins TRBV7-2 to TRBJ1-5; no clear D. V lost 0 bases to trimming and J lost 1 base, with 13 bases between them. Germline CDR1 is SGHTA and CDR2 is FQGNSA. The CDR3 covers 17 residues. The CDR3 spells CASSLAMAGTSNQPQHF. For the CDR3, the DNA is TGTGCCAGCAGCTTAGCAATGGCAGGAACGAGCAATCAGCCCCAGCATTTT.

This clone was picked up a small number of times. The chain has TRBV19 and TRBJ1-1; the D gene is possibly TRBD1 (6 bases). V was trimmed by 4 bases and J by 8 bases, leaving 11 bases between them. CDR3 size: 12 residues. CDR1 is LNHDA and CDR2 is SQIVND in the germline V gene (reference sequence). The CDR3 here is CASSTAGQEAFF. The CDR3 DNA sequence: TGTGCCAGTAGTACCGCTGGACAGGAAGCTTTCTTT.

This clone was counted between two and nine times. The V call is TRBV19, the J call TRBJ2-2, with 7 bases that match TRBD1. The V gene's germline CDR1 is LNHDA and CDR2 SQIVND (reference sequence). There are 15 residues in the CDR3. Germline trimming cut 2 bases from V and 3 bases from J; bases unmatched to any gene: 3. The DNA for the CDR3 is TGTGCCAGTAGTATAACGGGACAGTACACCGGGGAGCTGTTTTTT. Its translation: CASSITGQYTGELFF. The whole variable domain, remainder taken from reference TRBV19 and TRBJ2-2, is DGGITQSPKYLFRKEGQNVTLSCEQNLNHDAMYWYRQDPGQGLRLIYYSQIVNDFQKGDIAEGYSVSREKKESFPLTVTSAQKNPTAFYLCASSITGQYTGELFFGEGSRLTVL.

V is TRBV7-3 and J is TRBJ1-4, with 8 bases matching TRBD1. The germline V gene encodes CDR1 SGHTA and CDR2 FQGTGA. The CDR3 spans 15 residues. V lost 5 bases to trimming and J lost 8 bases; unmatched junction nucleotides: 10. DNA for the CDR3: TGTGCCAGCAGCCAATCAGGGGGCGCTGGGGAAAAACTGTTTTTT. Its protein is CASSQSGGAGEKLFF.

This clone was counted at least ten times. This chain uses TRBV29-1 with TRBJ2-1; TRBD2 matches at 8 bases. Trimming cost V 4 bases and J 8 bases; bases outside gene matches: 13. The CDR3 totals 15 residues. CDR1 is SQVTM, CDR2 ANQGSEA, per germline. CDR3 in DNA: TGCAGCGTTGTCCATTCCAGGACTAGCTTGGATGAGCAGTTCTTC. This codes for CSVVHSRTSLDEQFF.

There are a few counts of this clone. V usage is TRBV28 and J usage is TRBJ2-5; D might be TRBD1 (5 bases). V lost 3 bases and J lost 12, with 11 bases in between. The CDR3 length is 11 residues. Germline V CDR1 and CDR2: MDHEN, SYDVKM. CDR3 nucleotides: TGTGCCAGCAGTTTTAGGGGTTTGAAGTACTTC. Residues: CASSFRGLKYF.